The 21 T cell receptor beta chains below all came from one sample that was sequenced in a study of blood T cells in healthy people across ages. It was with a sample-barcoded 5' primer and a J-beta primer mix that a second PCR of roughly 7 to 12 cycles was run. TCRdb independently ran MiXCR on the 5' RACE reads; one entry per CDR3 protein. The sample carries 600,000 or so distinct CDR3 sequences, 20% to 25% recorded once. Sequenced: blood. These receptors were collected from a man between 65 and 80 years old in good health.

In its sample, this clonotype was seen a few times. The chain joins TRBV7-3 to TRBJ2-2; 11 nucleotides line up with TRBD2. This CDR3 has 14 amino acids. V lost 5 bases and J lost 8; bases outside the gene matches: 4. Germline V gene data show CDR1 as SGHTA and CDR2 as FQGTGA. CDR3 region: CASSPGLAAGELFF. CDR3 sequence (DNA): TGTGCCAGCAGCCCGGGACTAGCGGCAGGGGAGCTGTTTTTT.

Note on this clonotype: The germline gene is not matched at one end of the junction; a read error may be the cause. CDR3 DNA: TGTGCCAGCAGAATCGACGATGCCGGGGAGCCGTTTTTT. This sequence encodes CASRIDDAGEPFF. The rearrangement links TRBV12-3 or TRBV12-4 to TRBJ2-2; the D gene is possibly TRBD2 (5 bases). The CDR3 has 13 amino acids.

This clonotype appeared a few times. The V gene is TRBV7-9, the J gene TRBJ2-7; D ambiguous. The CDR3 loop spans 14 amino acids. Germline CDR1 reads SEHNR; CDR2 reads FQNEAQ (reference sequence). V dropped 8 bases and J dropped 0 bases, with 14 bases sitting between them. The CDR3 reads CASEDGAGSYEQYF. The CDR3 DNA reads as TGTGCCAGCGAAGATGGCGCCGGCTCCTACGAGCAGTACTTC.

This clonotype was observed a handful of times. The rearrangement uses TRBV5-1 and TRBJ2-1, with 11 bases fitting TRBD2. CDR3 size: 15 residues. Germline CDR1 reads SGHRS; CDR2 reads YFSETQ. V shed 4 bases, J shed 7 bases, and the junction held 7 bases outside the gene matches. This chain's CDR3 is CASSVAGGPENEQFF. As DNA, the CDR3 is TGCGCCAGCAGCGTAGCGGGAGGGCCGGAGAATGAGCAGTTCTTC.

This chain joins TRBV28 and TRBJ1-6; possible D gene TRBD1, 5 bases. Trimming removed 6 bases from V and 0 bases from J, with 18 bases in between. Germline assignment: CDR1 MDHEN and CDR2 SYDVKM. The CDR3 loop spans 18 amino acids. CDR3 nucleotide sequence: TGTGCCAGCAGCCTAGGTAGACAGTCAAGCTCCTATAATTCACCCCTCCACTTT. Translating it yields CASSLGRQSSSYNSPLHF.

This clonotype was seen a single time. The rearrangement joins TRBV28 to TRBJ1-2, with D tentatively TRBD1 (5 bases). CDR1 MDHEN and CDR2 SYDVKM come from the germline V gene. Trimming pared 3 bases from V and 4 bases from J, leaving 15 bases between. This CDR3 comprises 15 residues. The CDR3 region has the DNA TGTGCCAGCAGTTTTGGAGCAGGGCCGGTCTATGGCTACACCTTC. Its translation: CASSFGAGPVYGYTF.

Here the CDR3 reads CASRSQGVSSGANVLTF. For the CDR3, the DNA is TGTGCCAGCAGGTCCCAGGGGGTAAGCTCTGGGGCCAACGTCCTGACTTTC. The V and J genes are TRBV28 and TRBJ2-6, with 7 bases identical to TRBD1. The CDR3 is 17 residues long. Germline V gene lookup returns CDR1 MDHEN and CDR2 SYDVKM. J lost 0 bases, V lost 6 bases, and 8 bases had no gene match.

This clonotype was counted a few times. The CDR3 sequence: CASSSQGLAGVAQYF. DNA for the CDR3: TGTGCCAGCAGCTCCCAGGGTCTCGCAGGAGTAGCGCAGTATTTT. The V gene is TRBV7-3, the J gene TRBJ2-3; perhaps TRBD1 as D (5 bases). V dropped 4 bases and J dropped 10 bases, with 21 bases sitting between them. The CDR3 extends over 15 amino acids. CDR1 and CDR2 from the germline V gene are SGHTA and FQGTGA.

The chain employs TRBV3-1 and TRBJ2-1; D is ambiguous. The V and J ends lost 6 bases and 9 bases respectively, with 9 bases between them. This CDR3 is built from 11 residues. Germline V CDR1 and CDR2: LGHDT, YNNKEL (reference sequence). The CDR3 DNA reads as TGTGCCAGCAGTCAAATGGGTGAGCAGTTCTTC. Its protein is CASSQMGEQFF.

This rearrangement joins TRBV20-1 to TRBJ2-3; D is uncertain. CDR1 and CDR2 from the germline V gene are DFQATT and SNEGSKA (reference sequence). Trimming took 6 bases from V and 0 from J, leaving 7 bases between them. This CDR3 region has 12 residues. DNA of the CDR3: TGCAGTGCCCCGGCCAGCACAGATACGCAGTATTTT. Translation: CSAPASTDTQYF.

The chain employs TRBV5-8 and TRBJ2-5, with a weak D call TRBD2 (5 bases). This CDR3 has 15 residues. Trimming removed 4 bases from V and 5 bases from J, with 18 bases in between. The germline V gene encodes CDR1 SGHTS and CDR2 YDEGEE. Here the CDR3 DNA reads TGTGCCAGCAGCCGTGTCTATAGCGCTTCGGAGACCCAGTACTTC. Its protein is CASSRVYSASETQYF. Full variable domain (remainder filled in from reference TRBV5-8 and TRBJ2-5): EAGVTQSPTHLIKTRGQQATLRCSPISGHTSVYWYQQALGLGLQFLLWYDEGEERNRGNFPPRFSGRQFPNYSSELNVNALELEDSALYLCASSRVYSASETQYFGPGTRLLVL.

Many counts were recorded for this clonotype. The chain has TRBV29-1 and TRBJ1-4; D might be TRBD1 (5 bases). CDR3 length: 16 residues. The germline CDR1 and CDR2 sequences are SQVTM and ANQGSEA. V gave up 4 bases and J gave up 4 bases, with 19 bases separating them. The DNA for the CDR3 is TGCAGCGTTGCGCTACAGTTGGGGACGGGTAATGAAAAACTGTTTTTT. This gives the protein CSVALQLGTGNEKLFF.

This clonotype was counted ten times or more. The V gene is TRBV14, the J gene TRBJ2-3; D is uncertain. Germline V gives CDR1 SGHDN, CDR2 FVKESK. The V end lost 3 bases, the J end lost 2 bases, and 3 bases lay between the germline ends. The CDR3 consists of 12 residues. The CDR3 loop is CASSHHTDTQYF. For the CDR3, the DNA is TGTGCCAGCAGCCATCACACAGATACGCAGTATTTT.

This clonotype occurred a few times. This chain uses TRBV5-6 with TRBJ2-5; TRBD2 aligns across 9 bases. This CDR3 has 16 amino acids. The trim removed 4 bases at V and 5 bases at J, leaving 12 bases unmatched. The V gene's germline CDR1 is SGHDT and CDR2 YYEEEE. The CDR3 DNA reads as TGTGCCAGCAGCAAGACTAGCGGCAACGTTAAGGAGACCCAGTACTTC. It codes for CASSKTSGNVKETQYF.

J is TRBJ2-7 and V is TRBV12-3 or TRBV12-4; TRBD2 agrees at 11 bases. CDR3 length equals 16 residues. V gave up 5 bases and J gave up 0 bases; unmatched junction bases: 6. The DNA of the CDR3 is TGTGCCAGCAGTATGGGACTAGCGGTGAGCTCCTACGAGCAGTACTTC. This codes for CASSMGLAVSSYEQYF.

In its sample, this clonotype was seen many times. This chain uses TRBV6-2 or TRBV6-3 with TRBJ2-3, with TRBD1 as a possible D gene (5 bases). V lost 2 bases and J 8 bases, leaving 14 bases between the germline ends. CDR1 and CDR2 (germline): MNHEY, SVGEGT. The CDR3 length is 14 residues. CDR3 protein: CASSYTSGITTQYF. The CDR3 coding sequence is TGTGCCAGCAGTTACACCTCAGGGATCACTACGCAGTATTTT.

J is TRBJ2-7 and V is TRBV28; D unresolved. Trimming stripped 6 bases from V and 0 bases from J, with 12 bases between. The length of the CDR3 is 14 residues. Germline V gene lookup returns CDR1 MDHEN and CDR2 SYDVKM. The CDR3 spells CASSPATLSYEQYF. For the CDR3, the DNA is TGTGCCAGCAGCCCGGCCACCCTCTCCTACGAGCAGTACTTC.

In this sample, this clonotype turned up a few times. The rearrangement uses TRBV12-3 or TRBV12-4 and TRBJ2-5, with 8 nucleotides matching TRBD2. The tail of the sequence fits TRBJ2-1 better, so the J call may be wrong. CDR3 length: 15 residues. The CDR3 nucleotides are TGTGCCAGCACCAAGGGACTAGGGTTGGTAGCTGAGCAGTTCTTC. Encoded protein: CASTKGLGLVAEQFF.

The chain links TRBV27 to TRBJ1-4; unclear D gene. Germline V gene data show CDR1 as MNHEY and CDR2 as SMNVEV (reference sequence). The CDR3 has 14 amino acids. V was clipped by 5 bases and J by 6 bases, with 13 bases between them. The CDR3: CASSLSQRHEKLFF. The CDR3 DNA is TGTGCCAGCAGTCTCTCACAGAGACATGAAAAACTGTTTTTT.

This clonotype occurred once. This sequence joins TRBV15 and TRBJ1-5, with D possibly matching TRBD1 (5 bases). The length of the CDR3 is 13 residues. Trimming took off 4 bases at V and 5 bases at J, with 9 bases between the two ends. Germline V gives CDR1 LNHNV, CDR2 YYDKDF (reference sequence). CDR3 sequence (DNA): TGTGCCACCAGCACACAGACAGATCAGCCCCAGCATTTT. Amino acid sequence: CATSTQTDQPQHF.

Notes on this clonotype: Just one base apart from a much larger clone, this may be a read error. The gene calls are TRBV7-9 and TRBJ2-2; weak D call: TRBD1 (6 bases). The CDR3 sequence is 14 residues long. With 5 bases removed from V and 10 bases from J, the gap between germline ends came to 17 bases. The germline V gene has CDR1 SEHNR and CDR2 FQNEAQ (reference sequence). CDR3 sequence reads: CASSQDSTVAELFF. Here the CDR3 DNA reads TGTGCCAGCAGCCAGGACAGTACGGTCGCGGAGCTGTTTTTT.